This is a list of T cell receptor beta chains from one sample in a study of Graves' ophthalmopathy and Graves' hyperthyroidism. One entry per CDR3 protein, called by TCRdb with MiXCR from the multiplex PCR reads. The sample has around 670,000 distinct CDR3 sequences; roughly two fifths are singletons. The sample comprised peripheral blood. These receptors came from an adult man with Graves' ophthalmopathy. The CDR3 runs from the conserved cysteine through the conserved F or W. D genes are given only for firm matches. Size is stated for part of the rows, as once, few or many counts, or as a class when the clone is expanded.

TRBJ2-1,TRBV29-1,TRBD1,.,CSVAEQGAGEQFF,TGCAGCGTTGCCGAACAGGGGGCGGGTGAGCAGTTCTTC
TRBJ2-7,TRBV29-1,.,many,CSVEEAGQGYEQYF,TGCAGCGTTGAAGAGGCGGGACAAGGCTACGAGCAGTACTTC
TRBJ2-6,TRBV20-1,.,.,CSAPARGIGANVLTF,TGCAGTGCTCCAGCGAGGGGGATAGGGGCCAACGTCCTGACTTTC
TRBJ2-7,TRBV20-1,TRBD1,.,CSAPRQGPSYEQYF,TGCAGTGCCCCGAGACAGGGACCTTCCTACGAGCAGTACTTC
TRBJ2-2,TRBV10-3,TRBD1,few,CAISGDRVSRELFF,TGTGCCATCAGTGGGGACAGGGTTAGCCGGGAGCTGTTTTTT
TRBJ1-2,TRBV30,TRBD1,.,CAYEGGADHYGYTF,TGTGCCTACGAAGGGGGCGCCGATCACTATGGCTACACCTTC
TRBJ1-2,TRBV30,.,once,CAWSEQSGGYTF,TGTGCCTGGAGCGAGCAGTCGGGAGGCTACACCTTC
TRBJ2-5,TRBV7-2,.,few,CASSQRPRDPQETQYF,TGTGCCAGCAGCCAAAGGCCCCGGGACCCGCAAGAGACCCAGTACTTC
TRBJ1-3,TRBV7-9,TRBD1,few,CASSDRGTVGNTIYF,TGTGCCAGCAGCGACAGGGGAACTGTTGGAAACACCATATATTTT
TRBJ2-7,TRBV29-1,TRBD2,.,CSLNPPGLAGRYEQYF,TGCAGCCTAAACCCACCGGGACTAGCGGGGCGATACGAGCAGTACTTC
TRBJ1-5,TRBV20-1,TRBD1,few,CSARARTGGSNQPQHF,TGCAGTGCTAGAGCCCGAACAGGGGGGAGCAATCAGCCCCAGCATTTT
TRBJ2-2,TRBV10-3,.,few,CAIGVKGPGELFF,TGTGCCATCGGCGTGAAGGGGCCGGGGGAGCTGTTTTTT
TRBJ1-4,TRBV25-1,.,.,CASSFRGGREKLFF,TGTGCCAGCAGTTTCAGGGGAGGTCGTGAAAAACTGTTTTTT
TRBJ1-2,TRBV7-8,.,many,CASSLGGGNGYTF,TGTGCCAGCAGCTTAGGGGGGGGGAATGGCTACACCTTC
TRBJ2-2,TRBV7-9,TRBD2,.,CASSPRRSGSPGELFF,TGTGCCAGCAGCCCCCGGCGTAGCGGGAGTCCCGGGGAGCTGTTTTTT
TRBJ1-1,TRBV5-6,.,many,CASSLTGVEAEAFF,TGTGCCAGCAGCTTAACGGGGGTAGAGGCTGAAGCTTTCTTT
TRBJ1-5,TRBV25-1,TRBD1,.,CASRAGGNSNQPQHF,TGTGCCAGCAGGGCAGGGGGTAATAGCAATCAGCCCCAGCATTTT
TRBJ2-3,TRBV7-9,.,few,CASSKRDTDTQYF,TGTGCCAGCAGCAAGAGGGACACAGATACGCAGTATTTT
TRBJ2-7,TRBV20-1,.,.,CSAADSSYEQYF,TGCAGTGCGGCCGACAGCTCCTACGAGCAGTACTTC
TRBJ2-3,TRBV10-2,TRBD2,few,CASNRGGPDTQYF,TGCGCCAGCAATCGGGGAGGGCCAGATACGCAGTATTTT
TRBJ2-6,TRBV12-3/TRBV12-4,.,few,CASSPSTGWGTNVLTF,TGTGCCAGCAGTCCATCCACAGGGTGGGGGACCAACGTCCTGACTTTC
TRBJ2-7,TRBV13,.,.,CASSFYRVPEQYF,TGTGCCAGCAGCTTCTACAGGGTTCCCGAGCAGTACTTC
TRBJ2-1,TRBV5-6,TRBD2,.,CASSSLAGGPRRDEQFF,TGTGCCAGCAGCTCCCTAGCGGGGGGACCACGAAGGGACGAGCAGTTCTTC
TRBJ1-5,TRBV6-6,.,.,CASSYLARPGQPQHF,TGTGCCAGCAGTTATCTAGCCAGGCCAGGTCAGCCCCAGCATTTT
TRBJ2-5,TRBV14,.,many,CASSQDRRRETQYF,TGTGCCAGCAGCCAAGATAGGCGGCGGGAGACCCAGTACTTC
TRBJ2-7,TRBV11-1,.,few,CASIGNYEQYF,TGTGCCAGCATAGGGAACTACGAGCAGTACTTC
TRBJ1-3,TRBV20-1,.,.,CSARDGRVNGNTIYF,TGCAGTGCTAGAGACGGCAGGGTAAATGGAAACACCATATATTTT
TRBJ2-2,TRBV10-3,TRBD2,many,CATSSGEGGELFF,TGTGCCACCTCTAGCGGGGAGGGCGGGGAGCTGTTTTTT
TRBJ1-2,TRBV20-1,.,.,CSASPWTEITYGYTF,TGCAGTGCTAGCCCCTGGACAGAGATTACCTATGGCTACACCTTC
TRBJ1-2,TRBV7-2,.,many,CASSLGAISAYTF,TGTGCCAGCAGCCTCGGCGCAATTTCGGCCTACACCTTC
TRBJ2-7,TRBV20-1,TRBD1,few,CSARVRDREYEQYF,TGCAGTGCTAGAGTACGGGACAGGGAATACGAGCAGTACTTC
TRBJ2-3,TRBV4-2,TRBD2,.,CASSPRTSGGDTDTQYF,TGTGCCAGCAGCCCCCGGACTAGCGGGGGAGACACAGATACGCAGTATTTT
TRBJ2-7,TRBV10-3,TRBD2,many,CAISESVPSGRAEEQYF,TGTGCCATCAGTGAGTCCGTACCTAGCGGGAGGGCCGAAGAGCAGTACTTC
TRBJ1-1,TRBV7-9,.,.,CASSQLEGNTEAFF,TGTGCCAGCAGCCAACTGGAAGGAAACACTGAAGCTTTCTTT
TRBJ2-7,TRBV7-3,TRBD1,few,CASSSLRPGQGKLYEQYF,TGTGCCAGCAGCTCTTTACGACCGGGACAGGGGAAACTCTACGAGCAGTACTTC
TRBJ2-7,TRBV2,.,.,CASSLGQPLEQYF,TGTGCCAGCAGCTTGGGGCAGCCCCTGGAGCAGTACTTC
TRBJ1-2,TRBV29-1,.,.,CSVQRGYTF,TGCAGCGTTCAGCGGGGCTACACCTTC
TRBJ1-1,TRBV29-1,.,.,CSAKKTGAMNTEAFF,TGCAGCGCAAAAAAGACAGGAGCCATGAACACTGAAGCTTTCTTT
TRBJ2-3,TRBV9,TRBD2,.,CASSVGRAGGQTDTQYF,TGTGCCAGCAGCGTAGGTCGAGCGGGGGGGCAAACAGATACGCAGTATTTT
TRBJ2-7,TRBV12-5,TRBD1,.,CASAYVVGTGGVTYEQYF,TGTGCTAGTGCTTACGTCGTCGGGACAGGAGGTGTGACCTACGAGCAGTACTTC
TRBJ2-2,TRBV7-9,.,many,CASSQLVGTGELFF,TGTGCCAGCAGCCAGCTAGTGGGCACCGGGGAGCTGTTTTTT
TRBJ1-2,TRBV20-1,.,few,CSARDGEANYGYTF,TGCAGTGCTAGAGATGGGGAAGCTAACTATGGCTACACCTTC
TRBJ1-4,TRBV20-1,TRBD1,.,CSARDIQGEKLFF,TGCAGTGCTAGGGATATTCAGGGGGAGAAACTGTTTTTT
TRBJ1-1,TRBV7-2,TRBD1,.,CASSSTGGLNTEAFF,TGTGCCAGCAGCTCTACAGGGGGACTGAACACTGAAGCTTTCTTT
TRBJ2-5,TRBV2,TRBD1,.,CASSELRTGYETQYF,TGTGCCAGCAGTGAACTTCGGACAGGGTATGAGACCCAGTACTTC
TRBJ2-2,TRBV5-1,TRBD1,.,CASSLDRGPGELFF,TGCGCCAGCAGCTTGGACAGGGGGCCCGGGGAGCTGTTTTTT
TRBJ1-4,TRBV9,.,.,CASSVGYSTNEKLFF,TGTGCCAGCAGCGTAGGGTACAGTACCAATGAAAAACTGTTTTTT
TRBJ2-7,TRBV9,.,.,CASSRLGEALYEQYF,TGTGCCAGCAGCCGGCTAGGGGAGGCCTTATACGAGCAGTACTTC
TRBJ2-5,TRBV7-6,.,.,CASSLAAGDSNQPQYF,TGTGCCAGCAGCTTAGCTGCGGGGGACAGCAATCAGCCCCAGTACTTC
TRBJ1-1,TRBV9,.,few,CASSSGAGDTEAFF,TGTGCCAGCAGTTCCGGGGCTGGGGACACTGAAGCTTTCTTT
TRBJ1-2,TRBV2,TRBD1,few,CASGTGRGYTF,TGTGCCAGCGGGACAGGTAGAGGCTACACCTTC
TRBJ1-5,TRBV20-1,.,.,CSASGGALNQPQHF,TGCAGTGCGAGTGGGGGGGCCCTCAATCAGCCCCAGCATTTT